The clone carrying this T cell receptor (beta chain) was detected many times. RNA transcripts were the template for amplifying TCR beta CDR3 regions. Initially, a first-round RT-PCR of the TCR CDR3 employed the HTBI primer set. TCRdb analysed the multiplex PCR reads with MiXCR anew, one entry per CDR3 protein. The data show about 640,000 distinct CDR3 sequences, around 13% seen once. Looked up from germline, CDR1 is SGHTA and CDR2 is FQGNSA. This CDR3 has 14 residues. Trimming stripped 3 bases from V and 5 bases from J, with 13 bases between. This entry comes from a study of T cells in Graves' hyperthyroidism and ophthalmopathy. Not enrolled were patients with uncontrolled infection, other autoimmune disease, pregnancy or lactation. Orbital computed tomography, thyroid ultrasound, serum thyroxine and TRAb, and clinical symptoms together informed the diagnoses.

The TCR originated in a woman in her forties or fifties with Graves' ophthalmopathy. This chain uses TRBV7-2 with TRBJ2-5, with D possibly being TRBD1 (6 bases). Sample: blood. The CDR3 DNA follows: TGTGCCAGCAGCTTTACAGGGTCAGGGGAGACCCAGTACTTC. It yields the protein CASSFTGSGETQYF.